These 25 T cell receptor beta chains came from one sample sequenced in a study of vaccination and CD4 T cells after COVID-19. Their recognized antigens are unknown. Noted treatment: roughly 10-day PBMC culture with coronavirus spike peptide pools or control peptides (ViraFEST assay). An Oncomine TCR Beta short-read assay was used to sequence the DNA from cultured CD4+ T cells. A single record per CDR3 protein comes from TCRdb applying MiXCR to the PCR reads. The table records tens of thousands of distinct CDR3 sequences, over 35% of them present only once. The material sequenced was CD4+ T cells from blood, cultured in vitro, taken before SARS-CoV-2 vaccination. The receptor set was obtained from a human donor who received a COVID-19 vaccine.

There are a few counts of this clonotype. The rearrangement links TRBV5-1 to TRBJ1-1; the D gene is possibly TRBD1 (5 bases). The V gene's germline CDR1 is SGHRS and CDR2 YFSETQ. The germline V and J ends were trimmed by 4 bases and 1 base, with 14 bases remaining between them. This CDR3 contains 15 residues. CDR3: CASSALGGPNTEAFF. Written as DNA, the CDR3 is TGCGCCAGCAGCGCACTGGGGGGACCGAACACTGAAGCTTTCTTT.

This clonotype was recorded a few times. CDR3 region: CASSLESDTQYF. For the CDR3, the DNA is TGTGCCAGCAGCTTAGAATCGGATACGCAGTATTTT. The chain couples TRBV7-9 to TRBJ2-3; D gene uncertain. V gave up 1 base and J gave up 6 bases, with 5 bases separating them. Germline assignment: CDR1 SEHNR and CDR2 FQNEAQ (reference sequence). The CDR3 loop spans 12 amino acids.

CDR3 loop: CSARRLNRGPSTDTQYF. In DNA form, the CDR3 reads TGCAGTGCTAGAAGGTTAAATCGGGGGCCTAGCACAGATACGCAGTATTTT. The chain joins TRBV20-1 to TRBJ2-3, with D tentatively TRBD1 or TRBD2 (6 bases each). Trimming cost V 2 bases and J 0 bases, with 18 bases left between them. The CDR3 loop spans 17 amino acids. Germline V lookup: CDR1 DFQATT, CDR2 SNEGSKA (reference sequence).

V usage is TRBV30 and J usage is TRBJ2-3; 9 nucleotides agree with TRBD2. Germline-derived CDR1 and CDR2 are GTSNPN and SVGIG (reference sequence). V lost 1 base, J lost 4 bases, and 3 bases stayed unmatched. This CDR3 has 14 residues. CDR3 loop: CAWSAGLASDTQYF. Written as DNA, the CDR3 is TGTGCCTGGAGTGCGGGACTAGCTTCAGATACGCAGTATTTT.

The table lists this clonotype with a few counts. This sequence joins TRBV18 and TRBJ1-5, with D hard to call. V was clipped by 6 bases and J by 4 bases, with 7 bases between them. This CDR3 comprises 12 residues. Germline loops: CDR1 KGHSH, CDR2 LQKENI. Here the CDR3 reads CASSTENQPQHF. As DNA, the CDR3 is TGTGCCAGCTCCACAGAGAATCAGCCCCAGCATTTT. The complete variable domain, with remaining parts taken from reference TRBV18 and TRBJ1-5, reads NAGVMQNPRHLVRRRGQEARLRCSPMKGHSHVYWYRQLPEEGLKFMVYLQKENIIDESGMPKERFSAEFPKEGPSILRIQQVVRGDSAAYFCASSTENQPQHFGDGTRLSIL.

The chain employs TRBV10-2 and TRBJ1-2; D not resolved. CDR3 length: 14 amino acids. Trimming shortened V by 2 bases and J by 8 bases, and 15 bases separated the two germline ends. Germline V gene lookup returns CDR1 WSHSY and CDR2 SAAADI. CDR3 loop: CASSEREGVMGYTF. The CDR3 DNA follows: TGCGCCAGCAGTGAGAGGGAAGGTGTAATGGGCTACACCTTC.

The chain links TRBV20-1 to TRBJ1-3, with 10 bases identical to TRBD1. Germline V gene lookup returns CDR1 DFQATT and CDR2 SNEGSKA (reference sequence). V was pared by 0 bases and J by 2 bases, with 4 bases of the junction left unmatched. The CDR3 is made up of 16 amino acids. The CDR3 DNA follows: TGCAGTGCTAGAGAGGGAGGGACAGGGGCTGGAAACACCATATATTTT. Its translation is CSAREGGTGAGNTIYF.

The chain combines TRBV30 with TRBJ2-1; D not certain. V was clipped by 3 bases and J by 10 bases, with 10 bases between them. CDR3 size: 11 residues. CDR1 is GTSNPN and CDR2 is SVGIG in the germline V gene (reference sequence). The CDR3 sequence is CAWRDLKEQFF. DNA for the CDR3: TGTGCCTGGAGGGACCTCAAAGAGCAGTTCTTC. Full variable domain (remainder filled in from reference TRBV30 and TRBJ2-1): SQTIHQWPATLVQPVGSPLSLECTVEGTSNPNLYWYRQAAGRGLQLLFYSVGIGQISSEVPQNLSASRPQDRQFILSSKKLLLSDSGFYLCAWRDLKEQFFGPGTRLTVL.

V is TRBV27 and J is TRBJ2-5; perhaps TRBD2 as D (5 bases). V was shortened by 8 bases and J by 2 bases, with 18 bases between the two germline ends. The V gene's germline CDR1 is MNHEY and CDR2 SMNVEV (reference sequence). The CDR3 has 15 residues. In DNA, the CDR3 is TGTGCCAGCGCCCGGTCTCGAGGGTGGCAAGAGACCCAGTACTTC. Protein: CASARSRGWQETQYF.

As DNA, the CDR3 is TGTGCCAGCCGCGCAGAGTCTGGGGCCAACGTCCTGACTTTC. Its translation: CASRAESGANVLTF. The rearrangement joins TRBV2 to TRBJ2-6; D uncertain. The V end was cut by 8 bases, the J end by 1 base, with 9 bases between. Looked up from germline, CDR1 is SNHLY and CDR2 is FYNNEI. The CDR3 is 14 amino acids.

This clonotype appeared a few times. The CDR3 DNA follows: TGTGCCATCAGTGAGTCGAGGACAGGGGGCTTCATGAGGACTGAAGCTTTCTTT. It specifies CAISESRTGGFMRTEAFF. The chain recombines TRBV10-3 with TRBJ1-1; TRBD1 matches 11 bases. Per germline, CDR1 ENHRY and CDR2 SYGVKD. The CDR3 runs to 18 residues. Trimming cost V 0 bases and J 5 bases; bases outside gene matches: 11.

This clonotype showed up just a few times. The V call is TRBV7-8, the J call TRBJ1-2; D is undetermined. From germline, CDR1 is SGHVS and CDR2 FQNEAQ. The CDR3 loop spans 13 amino acids. V lost 2 bases to trimming and J lost 6 bases, with 10 bases between them. DNA of the CDR3: TGTGCCAGCAGCTTATTACGTTTTGATGGCTACACCTTC. This encodes CASSLLRFDGYTF. Using reference TRBV7-8 and TRBJ1-2 for the parts outside the CDR3, the full variable domain is GAGVSQSPRYKVAKRGQDVALRCDPISGHVSLFWYQQALGQGPEFLTYFQNEAQLDKSGLPSDRFFAERPEGSVSTLKIQRTQQEDSAVYLCASSLLRFDGYTFGSGTRLTVV.

In its sample, this clonotype was seen a few times. The V and J genes are TRBV5-1 and TRBJ1-2; D gene uncertain. The CDR3 has 15 amino acids. The germline CDR1 and CDR2 sequences are SGHRS and YFSETQ. The ends were cut back, 3 bases at V and 4 bases at J, with 16 bases in the middle. CDR3 nucleotide sequence: TGCGCCAGCAGCTCATCCCCTACAGAAAGCTATGGCTACACCTTC. Translation: CASSSSPTESYGYTF. The full variable domain, completed using reference TRBV5-1 and TRBJ1-2, is KAGVTQTPRYLIKTRGQQVTLSCSPISGHRSVSWYQQTPGQGLQFLFEYFSETQRNKGNFPGRFSGRQFSNSRSEMNVSTLELGDSALYLCASSSSPTESYGYTFGSGTRLTVV.

The chain carries TRBV14 and TRBJ1-1; 8 bases map to TRBD1. The CDR3 is 15 residues long. The junction had 3 bases not matched to a gene; V was cut back by 3 bases and J by 0 bases. Germline V gives CDR1 SGHDN, CDR2 FVKESK. CDR3 loop: CASSQRTGMNTEAFF. The CDR3 coding sequence is TGTGCCAGCAGCCAGCGGACAGGGATGAACACTGAAGCTTTCTTT.

The J gene is TRBJ2-7, the V gene TRBV6-1, with TRBD2 identical over 12 bases. The germline gives CDR1 MNHNS, CDR2 SASEGT. V lost 3 bases, J lost 3 bases, and 6 bases stayed unmatched. The CDR3 has 16 amino acids. CDR3 sequence reads: CASSDHSSGGVYEQYF. CDR3 bases: TGTGCCAGCAGTGACCATTCTAGCGGGGGGGTCTACGAGCAGTACTTC.

This clonotype occurred a few times. The J gene is TRBJ1-6, the V gene TRBV7-9; D is unresolved. Trimming took 1 base from V and 9 from J, leaving 7 bases between them. CDR1 is SEHNR and CDR2 is FQNEAQ in the germline V gene (reference sequence). The CDR3 spans 13 residues. DNA of the CDR3: TGTGCCAGCAGCTTAGGAGTGGGTTCACCCCTCCACTTT. This gives the protein CASSLGVGSPLHF.

This clonotype occurred a few times. The chain recombines TRBV30 with TRBJ1-2; TRBD1 is a possible D gene (5 bases). Trimming stripped 0 bases from V and 7 bases from J, with 9 bases between. The CDR3 consists of 12 residues. Germline V lookup: CDR1 GTSNPN, CDR2 SVGIG (reference sequence). The CDR3 nucleotides read TGTGCCTGGAGTGTACAGGCGCGTGGCTACACCTTC. It specifies CAWSVQARGYTF.

The gene calls are TRBV7-9 and TRBJ2-3, with D possibly TRBD2 on 5 matching bases. Trimming removed 5 bases from V and 5 bases from J, with 8 bases in between. This CDR3 region has 12 residues. From germline, CDR1 is SEHNR and CDR2 FQNEAQ (reference sequence). The chain's CDR3 is CASSRSGDTQYF. CDR3 coding DNA: TGTGCCAGCAGCAGAAGCGGAGATACGCAGTATTTT.

This clonotype appeared a few times. This rearrangement joins TRBV5-4 to TRBJ1-2; possibly TRBD1 for D (6 bases). The CDR3 runs 15 residues. The germline gives CDR1 SGHNT, CDR2 YYREEE (reference sequence). V dropped 0 bases and J dropped 4 bases, with 13 bases sitting between them. CDR3 sequence: CASSLDRVPGYGYTF. CDR3 nucleotides: TGTGCCAGCAGCTTGGACAGGGTTCCTGGCTATGGCTACACCTTC.

There are a few counts of this clonotype. V is TRBV10-3 and J is TRBJ1-1, with 7 positions matching TRBD1. The germline gives CDR1 ENHRY, CDR2 SYGVKD. This CDR3 contains 13 residues. The V segment lost 7 bases and the J segment 6 bases; nucleotides outside the gene matches: 8. The CDR3 loop is CAINRQGSAEAFF. For the CDR3, the DNA is TGTGCCATCAATCGACAGGGTTCGGCTGAAGCTTTCTTT.

The CDR3 DNA reads TGTGCCAGCAGTGGACAGGGGCGGGAGACCCAGTACTTC. It is translated as CASSGQGRETQYF. The chain carries TRBV6-1 and TRBJ2-5, with TRBD1 matching over 8 bases. This CDR3 region has 13 residues. CDR1 and CDR2 from the germline V gene are MNHNS and SASEGT. V dropped 4 bases and J dropped 5; count of bases not matched to a gene: 3.

The chain carries TRBV5-3 and TRBJ2-2; 7 bases match TRBD1. TRBV5-3 is placed among ORFs of uncertain function. The CDR3 has 15 amino acids. Trimming cost V 8 bases and J 2 bases; bases outside gene matches: 9. The CDR3 protein is CASSKTGANTGELFF. CDR3 bases: TGTGCCAGCAGCAAAACAGGGGCAAACACCGGGGAGCTGTTTTTT.

CDR3 protein: CAWTLRQGTGYTF. CDR3 bases: TGTGCCTGGACCTTAAGACAGGGTACGGGCTACACCTTC. The rearrangement uses TRBV30 and TRBJ1-2; TRBD1 agrees at 7 bases. Unmatched junction bases numbered 10, after V lost 4 bases and J lost 8 bases. The CDR3 extends over 13 amino acids. The V gene's germline CDR1 is GTSNPN and CDR2 SVGIG (reference sequence).

The V and J genes are TRBV6-4 and TRBJ1-2, with 9 bases fitting TRBD1. There are 14 residues in the CDR3. V lost 5 bases, J lost 6 bases, and 7 bases stayed unmatched. From germline, CDR1 is MRHNA and CDR2 SNTAGT. For the CDR3, the DNA is TGTGCCAGCAGTCCGGGACAGGGATGGGATGGCTACACCTTC. This sequence encodes CASSPGQGWDGYTF.

The V and J genes are TRBV20-1 and TRBJ2-1; 8 positions agree with TRBD2. Per germline, CDR1 DFQATT and CDR2 SNEGSKA (reference sequence). The CDR3 is 14 residues long. With V trimmed by 7 bases and J by 4 bases, 9 bases remained unmatched. CDR3 residues: CSGEGAGDYNEQFF. CDR3 in DNA: TGCAGTGGAGAGGGAGCGGGGGATTACAATGAGCAGTTCTTC.